This TCR beta chain originates from a study of shared clonotypes between healthy human individuals. There are 13 residues in the CDR3. CDR1 and CDR2 (germline): LGHNA, YSLEER. V lost 6 bases, J lost 8 bases, and 16 bases lay in between. Findings and limits, study-wide: Approximately 4.9% of naive CD4 clonotypes were shared across a handful of donors.

When replicate PCRs were run on sorted subsets, they used about 200 ng DNA, some 30,000 T cell genomes. Clones were read by immunoSEQ multiplex PCR, and TCRdb kept only the in-frame ones, dropping some. The sample yields 1 million to 1.2 million clones, around 77% seen once. Division of CD4+ cells produced a CD45RA+ naive subset and a CD45RA-negative memory subset. As regards this clone: Its antigen is as yet unknown.

What was sequenced was memory CD4+ T cells from PBMCs. Stated subset: CD45RA-negative fraction. This clonotype originated in a man aged 18 to 29 in good health. Some clones in this sample may be carry-over from other donors' samples. V and J are TRBV4-3 and TRBJ1-2; D might be TRBD1 (5 bases). This CDR3 is CASSPGRGDGYTF. For the CDR3, the DNA is TGCGCCAGCAGTCCTGGGCGGGGGGACGGCTACACCTTC.